This T cell receptor (beta chain) was observed in a study of identical twins. Overall study findings and caveats: For out-of-frame beta sequences, excess twin sharing was weaker. Out-of-frame sharing of TCR alpha in monozygotic twins was underestimated by models. For out-of-frame alpha sequences shared by twins, low generation probability was in excess. Conclusions relied on cross-sectional statistical analysis, not following the same donors.

TCRdb reprocessed the 5' RACE reads with MiXCR, giving one entry per CDR3 protein. The table lists about 340,000 distinct CDR3 sequences, roughly 10% of them singletons. This clonotype was seen more than once but under ten times. No antigen is known for it. Germline V gives CDR1 SQVTM, CDR2 ANQGSEA. Trimming left V 4 bases short and J 4 bases short, with 16 bases between. The CDR3 runs to 14 residues. The rearrangement links TRBV29-1 to TRBJ1-2; no firm D call. This clonotype was sampled from a woman aged 45-60 years in good health. The sample comprised naive T cells sorted from blood. In DNA form, the CDR3 reads TGCAGCGTTGCCGGAGGGAGGGTAGGCTATGGCTACACCTTC. Amino acid sequence: CSVAGGRVGYGYTF.